The clone carrying this T cell receptor beta chain was seen a few times. Unique molecular identifiers were used to barcode this TCRbeta library. TCRdb fed the PCR reads into MiXCR, producing one record per CDR3 protein. This sample yields around 400,000 distinct CDR3 sequences, of which 20% are seen a single time; approximately 3.9% belongs to the top ten. This sample was included in a study of T-cell reconstitution after alpha-beta-depleted transplantation in children. Looked up from germline, CDR1 is SGHTA and CDR2 is FQGNSA. V shed 1 base and J 7 bases; nucleotides not matched to a gene: 4. The CDR3 sequence is 16 residues long.

The J gene is TRBJ2-1, the V gene TRBV7-2, with 13 bases that match TRBD2. The TCR was taken from a human donor who donated a stem cell graft to a child with acute myeloid leukemia. The material sequenced was PBMCs from the stem cell graft donor, taken from the stem cell graft. The CDR3 coding sequence is TGTGCCAGCAGCTTAGGGGGACTAGCGGGGAAAAATGAGCAGTTCTTC. This codes for CASSLGGLAGKNEQFF. Full variable domain (missing parts from reference TRBV7-2 and TRBJ2-1): GAGVSQSPSNKVTEKGKDVELRCDPISGHTALYWYRQSLGQGLEFLIYFQGNSAPDKSGLPSDRFSAERTGGSVSTLTIQRTQQEDSAVYLCASSLGGLAGKNEQFFGPGTRLTVL.